This TCR beta chain was obtained from a study of blood T cell repertoires in COVID-19. V was pared by 4 bases and J by 1 base, with 14 bases of the junction left unmatched. The CDR3 totals 18 residues. The V gene's germline CDR1 is SGHRS and CDR2 YFSETQ. Repertoires were generated with immunoSEQ multiplex PCR, while TCRdb's copy carries only in-frame clones and drops some. The table has 70,000 to 75,000 clones, more than 80% seen once; the top ten hold roughly 20%. V gene TRBV5-1 combines with J gene TRBJ2-3, with 8 bases lining up with TRBD2. This TCR was recovered from a woman in her 70s with acute or convalescent COVID-19. Sequencing used peripheral blood. The CDR3 DNA reads TGCGCCAGCAGCCCCCAAATTACTAGCGGCCTAGGCACAGATACGCAGTATTTT. This encodes CASSPQITSGLGTDTQYF.